This TCR beta chain appears in the sequencing data of a study of OX40 agonist ivuxolimab in advanced cancers. Trimming shortened V by 8 bases and J by 0 bases, and 8 bases separated the two germline ends. Germline V gene lookup returns CDR1 SGHVS and CDR2 FNYEAQ. The CDR3 is made up of 13 amino acids. Sequenced by immunoSEQ multiplex PCR; TCRdb stores in-frame clones only, minus some. The sample contains tens of thousands of clones, about 80% of which appear only once. This TCR was sampled from an adult with an advanced solid tumor such as melanoma, head and neck, liver or kidney cancer. The starting material was CD4+ or CD8+ T cells sorted from blood, obtained in a trial of the OX40 agonist ivuxolimab. V usage is TRBV7-6 and J usage is TRBJ1-5; no clear D. The chain's CDR3 is CASARDSNQPQHF. In DNA, the CDR3 is TGTGCCAGCGCCAGAGATAGCAATCAGCCCCAGCATTTT.